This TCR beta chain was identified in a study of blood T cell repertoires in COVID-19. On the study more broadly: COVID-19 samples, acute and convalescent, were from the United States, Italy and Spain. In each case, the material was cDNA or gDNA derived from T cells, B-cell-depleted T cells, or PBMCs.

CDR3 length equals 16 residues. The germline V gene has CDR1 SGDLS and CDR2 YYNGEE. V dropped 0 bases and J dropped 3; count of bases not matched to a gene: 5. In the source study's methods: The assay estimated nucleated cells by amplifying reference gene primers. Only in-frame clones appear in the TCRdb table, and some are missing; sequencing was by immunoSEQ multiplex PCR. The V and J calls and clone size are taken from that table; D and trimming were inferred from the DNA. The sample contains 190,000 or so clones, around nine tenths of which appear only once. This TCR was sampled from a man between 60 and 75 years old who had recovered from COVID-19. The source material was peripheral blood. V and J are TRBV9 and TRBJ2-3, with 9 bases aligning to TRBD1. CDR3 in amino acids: CASSVGDRDRTDTQYF. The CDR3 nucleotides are TGTGCCAGCAGCGTAGGGGACAGGGATCGGACAGATACGCAGTATTTT.